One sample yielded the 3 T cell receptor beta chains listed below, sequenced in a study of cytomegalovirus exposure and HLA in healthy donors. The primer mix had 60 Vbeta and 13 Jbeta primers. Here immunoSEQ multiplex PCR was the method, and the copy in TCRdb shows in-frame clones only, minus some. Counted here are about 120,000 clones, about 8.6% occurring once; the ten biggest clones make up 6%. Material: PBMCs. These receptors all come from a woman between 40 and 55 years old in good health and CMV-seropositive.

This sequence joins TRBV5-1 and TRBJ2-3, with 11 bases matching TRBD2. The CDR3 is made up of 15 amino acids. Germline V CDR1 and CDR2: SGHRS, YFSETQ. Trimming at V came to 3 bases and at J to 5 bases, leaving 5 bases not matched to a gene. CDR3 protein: CASSSTSGAQDTQYF. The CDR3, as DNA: TGCGCCAGCAGCTCGACTAGCGGGGCGCAAGATACGCAGTATTTT.

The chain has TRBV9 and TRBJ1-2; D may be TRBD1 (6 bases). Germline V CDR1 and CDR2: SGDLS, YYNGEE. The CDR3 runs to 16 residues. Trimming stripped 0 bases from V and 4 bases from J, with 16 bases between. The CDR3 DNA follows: TGTGCCAGCAGCGTAGAGCCCAGGGGTCCTACCTATGGCTACACCTTC. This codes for CASSVEPRGPTYGYTF.

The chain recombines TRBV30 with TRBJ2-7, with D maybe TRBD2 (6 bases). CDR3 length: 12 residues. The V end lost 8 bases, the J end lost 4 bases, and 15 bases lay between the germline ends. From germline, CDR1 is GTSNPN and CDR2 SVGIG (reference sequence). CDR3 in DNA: TGTGCCGCCACTCGGGGAGGATACGAGCAGTACTTC. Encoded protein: CAATRGGYEQYF.